This TCR beta chain is from a study of molecular identifiers for immune sequencing clone quantification. About the research overall: Replicate RNA came from about 19,000 or 110,000 naive CD8 cells and was split five ways, and four parts were sequenced.

Preparation of the bulk TCR libraries relied on previously described methods and listed TCR primers. Each CDR3 protein is one row after TCRdb ran MiXCR on the PCR reads. The table lists 460,000 or so distinct CDR3 sequences, about a fifth of them singletons. Preparation of naive CD8 libraries involved about 17,000 to 1,100,000 sorted cells and 10%, 30% or 50% RNA. V was cut by 2 bases and J by 5 bases, with 10 bases left in between. The germline gives CDR1 LGHDT, CDR2 YNNKEL (reference sequence). This CDR3 comprises 15 residues. The genes are TRBV3-1 and TRBJ1-6, with D tentatively TRBD1 (5 bases). This clonotype was sampled from a human donor in good health. Some libraries in this study had Jurkat cell RNA spiked in. Sequencing was carried out using naive CD8+ T cells from blood, with Jurkat cell RNA spiked in. The subset: FACS-sorted CD8+CD4-CCR7+CD45RA+ naive T cells. The CDR3 protein is CASSQNGGNNSPLHF. The CDR3 DNA follows: TGTGCCAGCAGCCAAAATGGGGGTAATAATTCACCCCTCCACTTT.